Listed here is a single T cell receptor (beta chain). CD45RO-negative, CCR7-selected cells formed the naive CD8 fraction, which excluded terminally differentiated effector memory CD45RA+ cells. Trimming removed 0 bases at V and 4 bases at J, with 11 bases between. In germline, CDR1 is SGHRS, CDR2 YFSETQ. CDR3 length equals 15 residues. This table comes from immunoSEQ multiplex PCR, and its TCRdb copy is limited to in-frame clones, with some not included. The repertoire holds millions of clones, with over 85% as singletons. This entry comes from a study of shared clonotypes between healthy human individuals. Study-wide context: Per donor, CD8 memory used one plate, CD8 naive used two, CD4 memory used three and CD4 naive used three.

The rearrangement joins TRBV5-1 to TRBJ1-5; unclear D gene. The sequencing sample was made of naive CD8+ T cells sorted from blood. The origin of this receptor is a man between 18 and 29 years old in good health. The CDR3 bases are TGCGCCAGCAGCTTGGGTAGGTCAGCGAATCAGCCCCAGCATTTT. Its protein is CASSLGRSANQPQHF.